Below are 20 T cell receptor beta chains sequenced from a single sample in a study of cytomegalovirus exposure and HLA in healthy donors. PCR employed 60 Vbeta and 13 Jbeta primers. Only in-frame clones appear in the TCRdb table, and some are missing; sequencing was by immunoSEQ multiplex PCR. This table has 150,000 to 200,000 clones, 60% to 85% appearing once. Sequencing was carried out using PBMCs. The receptor source for this set is a female donor in good health and CMV-seronegative.

This clone has only a few counts. The chain has TRBV10-2 and TRBJ1-1; tentatively, D is TRBD1 (5 bases). Germline CDR1 reads WSHSY; CDR2 reads SAAADI. The V gene lost 10 bases and the J gene lost 4 bases, with 22 bases spanning the gap. CDR3 length equals 15 residues. The CDR3 sequence: CATRFGGRLGTEAFF. For the CDR3, the DNA is TGCGCCACCAGATTCGGGGGACGATTGGGCACTGAAGCTTTCTTT.

The J gene is TRBJ2-4, the V gene TRBV27; D is possibly TRBD1 (6 bases). Germline CDR1 reads MNHEY; CDR2 reads SMNVEV (reference sequence). This CDR3 has 17 residues. The V end lost 6 bases, the J end lost 2 bases, and 20 bases lay between the germline ends. In nucleotides, the CDR3 is TGTGCCAGCAGCCCCTTTTTGGGGGCGCTGACCAAAAACATTCAGTACTTC. Translating it yields CASSPFLGALTKNIQYF.

A single count supports this clone. The gene calls are TRBV6-5 and TRBJ1-2; TRBD1 agrees at 9 bases. The CDR3 covers 14 residues. After removal of 6 bases from V and 7 bases from J, the junction contained 9 bases not matched to a gene. The germline V gene has CDR1 MNHEY and CDR2 SVGAGI. In DNA form, the CDR3 reads TGTGCCAGCAGAACGGACAGGGGCGCCTCTGGCTACACCTTC. Residues: CASRTDRGASGYTF.

This chain connects TRBV2 to TRBJ2-1, with D possibly being TRBD2 (6 bases). CDR3 length: 13 amino acids. Trimming shortened V by 4 bases and J by 8 bases, and 12 bases separated the two germline ends. Germline V gene lookup returns CDR1 SNHLY and CDR2 FYNNEI. CDR3 amino acids: CASSGLRGDEQFF. CDR3 DNA sequence: TGTGCCAGCAGTGGTTTGCGGGGCGATGAGCAGTTCTTC.

The gene calls are TRBV19 and TRBJ1-3; unclear D gene. There are 14 residues in the CDR3. Germline V gene lookup returns CDR1 LNHDA and CDR2 SQIVND (reference sequence). V lost 3 bases and J 2 bases, leaving 8 bases between the germline ends. The CDR3 coding sequence is TGTGCCAGTAGTATTATGGCGGCTGGAAACACCATATATTTT. Translated: CASSIMAAGNTIYF.

The chain joins TRBV27 to TRBJ1-2; D is uncertain. CDR3 size: 14 residues. V lost 6 bases and J 5 bases, leaving 16 bases between the germline ends. Per germline, CDR1 MNHEY and CDR2 SMNVEV (reference sequence). The CDR3, as DNA: TGTGCCAGCAGCGAACAGAGCGGGCCTTATGGCTACACCTTC. Its translation is CASSEQSGPYGYTF.

This clone has just a few counts. The rearrangement links TRBV7-8 to TRBJ1-1; the D is unclear. Trimming left V 1 base short and J 4 bases short, with 16 bases between. This CDR3 comprises 16 residues. Germline V gene data show CDR1 as SGHVS and CDR2 as FQNEAQ. The CDR3 sequence: CASSLGGGRRATEAFF. The CDR3 nucleotides are TGTGCCAGCAGCTTAGGTGGCGGCCGGAGGGCCACTGAAGCTTTCTTT.

The V call is TRBV15, the J call TRBJ2-7, with D possibly TRBD2 on 5 matching bases. The V end was cut by 3 bases, the J end by 7 bases, with 16 bases between. The CDR3 runs to 14 residues. CDR1 and CDR2 (germline): LNHNV, YYDKDF (reference sequence). CDR3: CATSRTKASVEQYF. The CDR3 DNA is TGTGCCACCAGCAGGACTAAGGCTTCCGTTGAGCAGTACTTC.

DNA for the CDR3: TGCAGCGTTGGGCCGGGTTACGAGCAGTACTTC. Translated, it gives CSVGPGYEQYF. This chain links TRBV29-1 with TRBJ2-7; D unresolved. This CDR3 is built from 11 residues. Between the trimmed V and J ends, which lost 4 bases and 4 bases, there was a span of 8 bases. CDR1 and CDR2 from the germline V gene are SQVTM and ANQGSEA.

On this clone: A read error may produce the germline difference seen at one junction end. The same CDR3 is also encoded by other DNA sequences in this sample. CDR3 DNA: TGTAGCGTTTGGCTAGCGGGCACGGGGGAGCTGTTTTTT. Amino acids: CSVWLAGTGELFF. This rearrangement joins TRBV29-1 to TRBJ2-2, with TRBD2 identical over 8 bases. Germline CDR1 reads SQVTM; CDR2 reads ANQGSEA. The CDR3 length is 13 residues.

The chain couples TRBV6-5 to TRBJ1-2, with TRBD1 matching over 9 bases. The germline V gene encodes CDR1 MNHEY and CDR2 SVGAGI. The CDR3 spans 15 residues. Trimming at V came to 6 bases and at J to 4 bases, leaving 9 bases not matched to a gene. The CDR3 sequence: CASRDDRGQGYGYTF. In nucleotides, the CDR3 is TGTGCCAGCAGGGATGACAGGGGACAGGGCTATGGCTACACCTTC.

The chain couples TRBV28 to TRBJ1-2; 9 bases align to TRBD1. The V segment lost 3 bases and the J segment 6 bases; nucleotides outside the gene matches: 8. Per germline, CDR1 MDHEN and CDR2 SYDVKM. This CDR3 is 15 amino acids long. This chain's CDR3 is CASSFIGTGSHGYTF. DNA for the CDR3: TGTGCCAGCAGTTTTATAGGGACAGGGTCGCATGGCTACACCTTC.

The chain is built from TRBV7-2 and TRBJ1-1; a weak D match, TRBD1 (6 bases). Germline V gene data show CDR1 as SGHTA and CDR2 as FQGNSA. The ends were cut back, 5 bases at V and 7 bases at J, with 20 bases in the middle. The length of the CDR3 is 15 residues. The CDR3 is CASSIKVLGGDEAFF. The CDR3 DNA reads TGTGCCAGCAGCATAAAGGTGTTAGGGGGGGATGAAGCTTTCTTT.

The sample holds a few counts of this clone. V and J are TRBV6-5 and TRBJ1-1; D is perhaps TRBD1 (6 bases). Trimming took off 8 bases at V and 4 bases at J, with 14 bases between the two ends. Germline V CDR1 and CDR2: MNHEY, SVGAGI. This CDR3 has 13 amino acids. CDR3 protein: CASGYRAVTEAFF. The CDR3 coding sequence is TGTGCCAGCGGGTACAGGGCGGTCACTGAAGCTTTCTTT.

The chain employs TRBV10-3 and TRBJ2-1, with 11 nucleotides matching TRBD2. Germline V gene sequence: CDR1 ENHRY, CDR2 SYGVKD. J was trimmed by 4 bases and V by 0 bases; bases with no gene match: 8. The CDR3 spans 18 residues. The CDR3, as DNA: TGTGCCATCAGTGAGTCGACTAGCGGGATAATAAGATACAATGAGCAGTTCTTC. It codes for CAISESTSGIIRYNEQFF.

This clone was seen a few times. The V call is TRBV30, the J call TRBJ1-6, with D tentatively TRBD1 (5 bases). Between the trimmed V and J ends, which lost 7 bases and 3 bases, there was a span of 13 bases. The CDR3 is made up of 14 amino acids. Germline V CDR1 and CDR2: GTSNPN, SVGIG (reference sequence). Here the CDR3 DNA reads TGTGCCTCTCCGGTAGGGGACTATAATTCACCCCTCCACTTT. Translating gives CASPVGDYNSPLHF.

The chain links TRBV7-2 to TRBJ1-5, with unresolved D. Germline V lookup: CDR1 SGHTA, CDR2 FQGNSA. The CDR3 has 17 residues. V was pared by 1 base and J by 1 base, with 14 bases between. The CDR3 protein is CASSLDGPGRSNQPQHF. The CDR3 region has the DNA TGTGCCAGCAGCTTAGACGGGCCTGGGAGGAGCAATCAGCCCCAGCATTTT.

The chain employs TRBV6-6 and TRBJ1-5; TRBD1 is a possible D gene (6 bases). Germline values: CDR1 MNHNY, CDR2 SVGAGI (reference sequence). Trimming took off 6 bases at V and 0 bases at J, with 12 bases between the two ends. The CDR3 is made up of 15 amino acids. CDR3 coding DNA: TGTGCCAGCAGATCCGGGACACCTAGCAATCAGCCCCAGCATTTT. Encoded protein: CASRSGTPSNQPQHF.

The chain is built from TRBV11-2 and TRBJ2-1; 8 positions match TRBD1. This CDR3 spans 17 amino acids. Losses at the gene ends were 5 bases for V and 5 bases for J; bases not matched to a gene: 14. Germline loops: CDR1 SGHAT, CDR2 FQNNGV. CDR3 sequence: CASSPWPTGAENNEQFF. CDR3 coding DNA: TGTGCCAGCAGCCCCTGGCCGACAGGGGCGGAGAACAATGAGCAGTTCTTC.

The sample holds one count of this clone. The gene calls are TRBV5-1 and TRBJ2-7; no clear D. The V gene lost 3 bases and the J gene lost 4 bases, with 8 bases spanning the gap. There are 12 residues in the CDR3. Germline V gene lookup returns CDR1 SGHRS and CDR2 YFSETQ. For the CDR3, the DNA is TGCGCCAGCAGCTCAGACATTTACGAGCAGTACTTC. It encodes CASSSDIYEQYF.